The T cell receptor (beta chain) described here comes from a study of long-term antiretroviral therapy in people with HIV. Study-wide findings and caveats: Specimens of blood were obtained during 2004 to 2017, possibly under older ART regimens.

Regarding this clone: Its antigen is as yet unknown.

This CDR3 is 14 amino acids long. Trimming pared 6 bases from V and 4 bases from J, leaving 15 bases between. The germline gives CDR1 MNHNS, CDR2 SASEGT. Assay version v3.0 of immunoSEQ was used, and it was run at survey level. Per-sample targets for sequencing were roughly 40,000-55,000 T-cell genomes. Data came from immunoSEQ multiplex PCR; TCRdb stores just in-frame clones and leaves some out. The sample records more than 15,000 clones, nearly 80% being singletons. The receptor was isolated from a woman aged 40 to 50 with HIV. The rearrangement links TRBV6-1 to TRBJ1-2, with a tentative D call TRBD1 (6 bases). The sequences come from unsorted PBMCs, collected 3.2 to 3.4 years after starting antiretroviral therapy. CDR3 DNA: TGTGCCAGCAGATCCGGGACAACTGTCTATGGCTACACCTTC. Translation: CASRSGTTVYGYTF.